Each of the 16 T cell receptor beta chains below was sequenced from the same sample in a study of healthy donors' naive CD4 and CD8 T cells. A linear amplification protocol produced the TCR libraries from 500 ng of total RNA. TCRdb recomputed calls from the reads with MiXCR, one row per CDR3 protein. This table has 180,000 or so distinct CDR3 sequences, under 85% appearing once. Input material: naive CD4+ and CD8+ T cells sorted from blood, pooled from several donors. The receptors originated from a pool of human donors in good health; the sample pools cells from several healthy donors.

This clonotype was recorded only once. The chain combines TRBV10-3 with TRBJ2-5, with 11 bases aligning to TRBD2. The V segment lost 8 bases and the J segment 1 base; nucleotides outside the gene matches: 6. CDR1 and CDR2 from the germline V gene are ENHRY and SYGVKD. The CDR3 has 15 amino acids. CDR3 region: CAIALAGGFQETQYF. The DNA of the CDR3 is TGTGCCATCGCATTAGCGGGAGGGTTCCAAGAGACCCAGTACTTC.

The genes are TRBV27 and TRBJ1-1, with TRBD1 as a possible D gene (5 bases). The germline V gene encodes CDR1 MNHEY and CDR2 SMNVEV (reference sequence). V lost 3 bases to trimming and J lost 11 bases, with 16 bases between them. The CDR3 runs 13 residues. DNA of the CDR3: TGTGCCAGCAGTTTTTTGGCGGGTCCAGGGGCTTTCTTT. Translated, it gives CASSFLAGPGAFF.

V and J are TRBV2 and TRBJ1-1; tentative D call: TRBD1 (6 bases). This CDR3 comprises 15 residues. Trimming removed 5 bases from V and 0 bases from J, with 13 bases in between. Germline CDR1 SNHLY, CDR2 FYNNEI. The CDR3 sequence is CASSSLQGMNTEAFF. The CDR3 nucleotides are TGTGCCAGCAGTTCCCTACAGGGCATGAACACTGAAGCTTTCTTT.

The CDR3 sequence is CATSKGTSGTYNEQFF. The CDR3 DNA is TGTGCCACCAGCAAAGGGACTAGCGGGACCTACAATGAGCAGTTCTTC. V is TRBV15 and J is TRBJ2-1; TRBD2 matches 13 bases. CDR3 size: 16 residues. The germline V gene encodes CDR1 LNHNV and CDR2 YYDKDF (reference sequence). V dropped 4 bases and J dropped 2; count of bases not matched to a gene: 2.

The chain recombines TRBV19 with TRBJ2-7; D call uncertain. The V end was cut by 5 bases, the J end by 3 bases, with 11 bases between. The germline V gene encodes CDR1 LNHDA and CDR2 SQIVND (reference sequence). The CDR3 length is 13 residues. The CDR3: CASSPGGLYEQYF. CDR3 in DNA: TGTGCCAGTAGTCCAGGCGGTCTCTACGAGCAGTACTTC.

In this sample, this clonotype turned up once. The gene calls are TRBV6-5 and TRBJ1-3; 7 bases are shared with TRBD1. This CDR3 comprises 16 residues. Trimming took 0 bases from V and 0 from J; bases not matched to a gene: 2. In germline, CDR1 is MNHEY, CDR2 SVGAGI. CDR3 sequence reads: CASSYSGGNSGNTIYF. In DNA, the CDR3 is TGTGCCAGCAGTTACTCAGGGGGCAACTCTGGAAACACCATATATTTT.

The chain has TRBV19 and TRBJ1-1; a possible D gene is TRBD1 (5 bases). CDR1 is LNHDA and CDR2 is SQIVND in the germline V gene (reference sequence). Trimming stripped 4 bases from V and 4 bases from J, with 10 bases between. CDR3 length: 13 amino acids. The CDR3 bases are TGTGCCAGTAGTACAGGGATGATCACTGAAGCTTTCTTT. As protein: CASSTGMITEAFF.

The chain is built from TRBV29-1 and TRBJ1-5, with D possibly matching TRBD1 (5 bases). Germline CDR1 reads SQVTM; CDR2 reads ANQGSEA. This CDR3 contains 12 residues. Here the CDR3 reads CGAADSEQPQHF. DNA for the CDR3: TGCGGCGCCGCCGACAGCGAACAGCCCCAGCATTTT. The full variable domain, completed using reference TRBV29-1 and TRBJ1-5, is SAVISQKPSRDICQRGTSLTIQCQVDSQVTMMFWYRQQPGQSLTLIATANQGSEATYESGFVIDKFPISRPNLTFSTLTVSNMSPEDSSIYLCGAADSEQPQHFGDGTRLSIL.

CDR3 sequence: CSVEPHNTDTQYF. CDR3 coding DNA: TGCAGCGTTGAACCCCACAACACAGATACGCAGTATTTT. The V call is TRBV29-1, the J call TRBJ2-3, with unresolved D. Germline CDR1 and CDR2: SQVTM and ANQGSEA. Trimming stripped 2 bases from V and 2 bases from J, with 8 bases between. This CDR3 contains 13 residues.

This chain links TRBV15 with TRBJ2-1; the D gene is possibly TRBD1 (5 bases). Germline loops: CDR1 LNHNV, CDR2 YYDKDF (reference sequence). V lost 0 bases and J 8 bases, leaving 11 bases between the germline ends. The CDR3 length is 14 residues. The CDR3 nucleotides are TGTGCCACCAGCAGAGATCCTCTCAGGGATGAGCAGTTCTTC. Residues: CATSRDPLRDEQFF. Using reference TRBV15 and TRBJ2-1 for the parts outside the CDR3, the full variable domain is DAMVIQNPRYQVTQFGKPVTLSCSQTLNHNVMYWYQQKSSQAPKLLFHYYDKDFNNEADTPDNFQSRRPNTSFCFLDIRSPGLGDTAMYLCATSRDPLRDEQFFGPGTRLTVL.

The chain uses TRBV6-4 and TRBJ2-1; D possibly corresponds to TRBD1 (6 bases). Trimming pared 1 base from V and 7 bases from J, leaving 8 bases between. CDR3 length: 13 residues. The germline CDR1 and CDR2 sequences are MRHNA and SNTAGT. The CDR3 loop is CASSDLRGNEQFF. CDR3 nucleotides: TGTGCCAGCAGTGACTTAAGGGGGAATGAGCAGTTCTTC.

The rearrangement uses TRBV19 and TRBJ1-5; D gene ambiguous. Germline values: CDR1 LNHDA, CDR2 SQIVND (reference sequence). Trimming took 6 bases from V and 7 from J, leaving 10 bases between them. This CDR3 has 12 amino acids. In DNA form, the CDR3 reads TGTGCCAGTAGCTTGGGAAGGCAGCCCCAGCATTTT. It codes for CASSLGRQPQHF.

V usage is TRBV12-3 or TRBV12-4 and J usage is TRBJ2-5, with 14 bases aligning to TRBD2. J was trimmed by 2 bases and V by 1 base; bases with no gene match: 3. The CDR3 extends over 17 amino acids. CDR3 loop: CASSLETSGRGQETQYF. DNA for the CDR3: TGTGCCAGCAGTTTAGAGACTAGCGGGAGGGGGCAAGAGACCCAGTACTTC.

This clonotype turned up a few times. The rearrangement joins TRBV2 to TRBJ1-1; possible D gene TRBD1, 6 bases. Trimming took 3 bases from V and 4 from J, leaving 15 bases between them. This CDR3 contains 15 residues. Per the germline V gene, CDR1 is SNHLY and CDR2 is FYNNEI. The CDR3 loop is CASSEARTAATEAFF. CDR3 DNA sequence: TGTGCCAGCAGTGAGGCGAGGACAGCAGCCACTGAAGCTTTCTTT.

This chain joins TRBV21-1 and TRBJ2-1; the table assigns TRBD1, which was not confirmed against the DNA. TRBV21-1 is designated a pseudogene. CDR3 length equals 15 residues. The CDR3 DNA sequence: TGTGCCAGCACCCGAAGGGGGACAGGGACCAATGAGCAGTTCTTC. Translated: CASTRRGTGTNEQFF.

The CDR3 coding sequence is TGTGCCAGTAGTGCAACACGACTAGCCCCGAGCACAGATACGCAGTATTTT. As protein: CASSATRLAPSTDTQYF. The chain employs TRBV19 and TRBJ2-3; the match to TRBD2 covers 7 bases. This CDR3 has 17 residues. Germline V gene lookup returns CDR1 LNHDA and CDR2 SQIVND (reference sequence). J lost 0 bases, V lost 5 bases, and 11 bases had no gene match.